This entry features one T cell receptor (beta chain) sequence. Germline and junction disagree at one end, which may indicate a read error. These data originate in a study of tumor-infiltrating lymphocytes in primary liver carcinoma. Without any cell sorting, roughly 20-32 mg of bulk tissue yielded co-extracted RNA and DNA. Every tumor sample held more than 85% viable tumor cells. The investigators made TCR beta cDNA from around 540 ng total RNA, using a constant-region primer. Generation of the TCR beta libraries relied on three nested multiplex PCR rounds using slightly modified ARM-PCR. Use of TRBV1-TRBV30 forward primers with a C-beta reverse primer characterized the first two PCR rounds, which lasted about 9 cycles each. TCRdb ran MiXCR on the multiplex PCR reads and lists one entry per CDR3 protein. The sample contains about 100,000 distinct CDR3 sequences, around 66% of which appear only once.

The CDR3 has 17 residues. Germline CDR1 is SGHAT and CDR2 is FQNNGV. The specimen sequenced was liver tumor tissue from sampling region 2. Regarding subset: tumor region T2, inferior pole. This chain joins TRBV11-2 and TRBJ2-3; D might be TRBD2 (7 bases). This TCR was recovered from a woman in her sixties with primary liver carcinoma and hepatitis B virus infection. The CDR3 protein is CASNLGGLTYTSDMQYF. The CDR3 nucleotides read TGTGCCAGCAACTTAGGGGGACTAACGTACACTTCAGATATGCAGTATTTT.